This TCR beta chain was observed in a study of chemoradiotherapy in HPV16-positive cancers. Study details: Candidate HPV-specific T-cell clones and common TCR motifs came from functional assays in a couple of HPV16-positive patients. Study-level results: Functional assays defining HPV-specific T cells used only a couple of HPV16-positive patients. In HPV16-positive patients, HPV-responsive T-cell expansion tracked better recurrence-free survival.

Here immunoSEQ multiplex PCR was the method, and the copy in TCRdb shows in-frame clones only, minus some. The sample carries approximately 3,000 clones, about 80% recorded once. Germline V CDR1 and CDR2: MNHEY, SVGAGI. Trimming shortened V by 8 bases and J by 8 bases, and 18 bases separated the two germline ends. This CDR3 has 13 amino acids. A word on this clone: Its antigen is unknown.

This TCR was recovered from a human donor with HPV-associated anogenital cancer. This chain connects TRBV6-5 to TRBJ1-2; D not certain. The sequences come from tumor tissue, collected from a patient who underwent chemoradiotherapy. The DNA for the CDR3 is TGTGCCAGCCTCCCCGGGAGGGTTGGCGGCTACACCTTC. Its translation is CASLPGRVGGYTF.